This TCR beta chain came from a study of blood T cell repertoires in COVID-19. Across the whole study: Sources were T cells, B-cell-depleted T cells, or PBMCs; the material itself was cDNA or gDNA.

The assay was immunoSEQ multiplex PCR, and TCRdb's table has in-frame clones only and misses some. The table includes some 100,000 clones, 70% to 90% detected once. J gave up 2 bases and V 7 bases, and 5 bases lay outside the gene matches. CDR3 length: 13 amino acids. This receptor was identified in a man between 70 and 80 years old who had recovered from COVID-19. The gene calls are TRBV23-1 and TRBJ2-7; 7 nucleotides align to TRBD1. TRBV23-1 is reported as an ORF; its role is uncertain. Material for sequencing was peripheral blood. The CDR3 spells CASKPGTAYEQYF. The CDR3 nucleotides are TGCGCCAGCAAACCTGGGACAGCCTACGAGCAGTACTTC.